This is a list of T cell receptor beta chains from one sample in a study of T cells in localized non-small cell lung cancer. Generated by immunoSEQ multiplex PCR, the TCRdb table keeps only in-frame clones and is missing some. Among around 17,000 clones listed, more than 85% were seen once. The sequences come from peripheral blood, collected before any cancer treatment. Receptors originate from a male donor at least 60 years old with stage II squamous cell lung carcinoma. Each CDR3 is given with its conserved first and last residue. A D gene is named only where the DNA matches it firmly. Clone size, where shown, is once, few, many, or a class for clones that have expanded.

NA | TRBJ1-4 | TRBD1 | TRBV6-4 | TGTGCCAGCAGTTTTTCAGCGGGACAGGGCCTCCCTTCTGAAAAACTGTTTTTT | CASSFSAGQGLPSEKLFF
NA | TRBJ2-7 | NA | TRBV2 | TGTGCCAGCAGCTTAGAGGGCGGGGAGCAGTACTTC | CASSLEGGEQYF
NA | TRBJ1-1 | NA | TRBV30 | TGTGCCTGGAGTGTAAGACGGAACCTTAACACTGAAGCTTTCTTT | CAWSVRRNLNTEAFF
NA | TRBJ1-2 | TRBD1 | TRBV14 | TGTGCCAGCAGCCAAGATTGGGGAGGACAGGCCTCTATGAGGACCTTC | CASSQDWGGQASMRTF
NA | TRBJ2-2 | NA | TRBV11-3 | TGTGCCAGCAGCCCAAGGCTGGGCGGGGAGCTGTTTTTT | CASSPRLGGELFF
NA | TRBJ1-3 | TRBD1 | TRBV9 | TGTGCCAGCAGCCCCCAAGGGACAGGGGTTGCTGGAAACACCATATATTTT | CASSPQGTGVAGNTIYF
few | TRBJ1-5 | NA | TRBV19 | TGTGCCAGTAGTAAACAGAGCGATAGCAATCAGCCCCAGCATTTT | CASSKQSDSNQPQHF
NA | TRBJ2-5 | NA | TRBV7-3 | TGTGCCAGCAGCAAGGACATTCTAGCGCCCCAGTACTTC | CASSKDILAPQYF
once | TRBJ2-1 | TRBD2 | TRBV2 | TGTGCCAGCACATTACGACTAGCGGAATACAATGAGCAGTTCTTC | CASTLRLAEYNEQFF
NA | TRBJ1-1 | TRBD1 | TRBV10-3 | TGTGCCACCGGGGACAGAAAAAACACTGAAGCTTTCTTT | CATGDRKNTEAFF
NA | TRBJ1-1 | NA | TRBV7-8 | TGTGCCAGCACCTTATATAGCCCAAACACTGAAGCTTTCTTT | CASTLYSPNTEAFF
NA | TRBJ2-7 | NA | TRBV28 | TGTGCCAGCAGTTTGGGGGACGGCGAGCAGTACTTC | CASSLGDGEQYF
NA | TRBJ2-7 | NA | TRBV15 | TGTGCCGCCAGTCCCCAAGCGGGCGGGTCCTACGAGCAGTACTTC | CAASPQAGGSYEQYF
NA | TRBJ2-7 | TRBD2 | TRBV5-1 | TGCGCCAGCAAAACCATAGCGGGAGATTCTTACGAGCAGTACTTC | CASKTIAGDSYEQYF
NA | TRBJ1-3 | NA | TRBV28 | TGTGCCAGCACCCTGTCTGGAAACACCATATATTTT | CASTLSGNTIYF
NA | TRBJ1-5 | TRBD1 | TRBV19 | TGTGCCAGGACGACAGGGAGGAGGCAGCCCCAGCATTTT | CARTTGRRQPQHF
NA | TRBJ1-4 | NA | TRBV6-7 | TGTGCCAGCATTACCGGGACAAGTAATGAAAAACTGTTTTTT | CASITGTSNEKLFF
NA | TRBJ2-3 | TRBD2 | TRBV5-6 | TGTGCCAGCAGCCGGGGACTAGCCACAGATACGCAGTATTTT | CASSRGLATDTQYF
once | TRBJ2-7 | NA | TRBV15 | TGTGCCACCAGTCCCCAAGCGGGCGGGTCCTACGAGCAGTACTTC | CATSPQAGGSYEQYF
NA | TRBJ2-7 | TRBD2 | TRBV5-1 | TGCGCCAGCAGAACGACTTATAGCGGGGAGAACGAGCAGTACTTC | CASRTTYSGENEQYF
NA | TRBJ1-5 | NA | TRBV27 | TGTGCCAGCAGTTTATCCCGGGGAAATCAGCCCCAGCATTTT | CASSLSRGNQPQHF
NA | TRBJ1-2 | NA | TRBV12-5 | TGTGCTAGTGGTTTGGTACAACCCCCAGGGCGTCCAGACTATGGCTACACCTTC | CASGLVQPPGRPDYGYTF
NA | TRBJ2-7 | NA | TRBV7-9 | TGTGCCAGCAGCTTAGGAGTGGGGGTAAGAACGGATGAGCAGTACTTC | CASSLGVGVRTDEQYF
once | TRBJ1-5 | TRBD1 | TRBV28 | TGTGCCAGCAGTTCCCCGTGGACAGGGACGGGTTTTAGCAATCAGCCCCAGCATTTT | CASSSPWTGTGFSNQPQHF
once | TRBJ2-7 | TRBD1 | TRBV6-5 | TGTGCCAGCAGACGGGGACAGGGGGCACACGAGCAGTACTTC | CASRRGQGAHEQYF
NA | TRBJ2-3 | NA | TRBV2 | TGTGCCAGCAGATTCGGGGAGGAGGATACGCAGTATTTT | CASRFGEEDTQYF
NA | TRBJ2-7 | NA | TRBV28 | TGTGCCAGCAGTTTATTGGGGTTAGTGACCAACGAGCAGTACTTC | CASSLLGLVTNEQYF
NA | TRBJ2-5 | NA | TRBV6-1 | TGTGCCAGCAGTAGGGACCCGCAGCAAGAGACCCAGTACTTC | CASSRDPQQETQYF
NA | TRBJ1-4 | NA | TRBV15 | TGTGCCACCAGCAGAGACCGGGGGGCAACTAATGAAAAACTGTTTTTT | CATSRDRGATNEKLFF
NA | TRBJ1-1 | TRBD1 | TRBV27 | TGTGCCAGCAAACTTTACGACAGGGGGTACACTGAAGCTTTCTTT | CASKLYDRGYTEAFF
NA | TRBJ1-5 | NA | TRBV11-2 | TGTGCCAGCAGCTTAGAAGCCAGGGTAGGCCAGCCCCAGCATTTT | CASSLEARVGQPQHF
NA | TRBJ2-1 | NA | TRBV28 | TGTGCCAGCAGCCCTCCTCGGCGGTGGGTATTCTACAATGAGCAGTTCTTC | CASSPPRRWVFYNEQFF
once | TRBJ1-4 | TRBD1 | TRBV6-1 | TGTGCCAGCAGTGCAGCAGGGGGCCGGGAAAAACTGTTTTTT | CASSAAGGREKLFF
NA | TRBJ2-1 | TRBD2 | TRBV7-9 | TGTGCCAGCAGCCCCGGGACTAGGACCAATGAGCAGTTCTTC | CASSPGTRTNEQFF
once | TRBJ2-1 | TRBD2 | TRBV9 | TGTGCCAGCAGCGGGCTAGCGGGAGGTCGCTACAATGAGCAGTTCTTC | CASSGLAGGRYNEQFF
NA | TRBJ2-2 | TRBD2 | TRBV9 | TGTGCCAGCACCTTGGGGGGTAGCGGGAGTTTGCACACCGGGGAGCTGTTTTTT | CASTLGGSGSLHTGELFF
NA | TRBJ2-5 | NA | TRBV11-1 | TGTGCCAGCAGCCCCGGGTTTCGAGGAGGAGAGACCCAGTACTTC | CASSPGFRGGETQYF
NA | TRBJ2-3 | NA | TRBV28 | TGTGCCAGCAGTTTCTTCGGTACGCAGTATTTT | CASSFFGTQYF
NA | TRBJ1-2 | NA | TRBV5-5 | TGTGCCAGCAGCTTTCTCCTCAACTATGGCTACACCTTC | CASSFLLNYGYTF